The source of this T cell receptor (beta chain) is a study of blood T cell repertoires in COVID-19 (dated by TCRdb to the early 2020s). Looking at the study overall: Samples from collaborators originated in the United States, Italy and Spain and spanned both the acute and convalescent phases of COVID-19. The prospective study material was composed of cDNA or gDNA derived from T cells, B-cell-depleted T cells, or PBMCs. The dataset comprised deeply sampled blood TCRbeta repertoires from subjects exposed to, actively infected with, or recovered from COVID-19. A freely available public database, intended as a resource for researchers studying the immune response to SARS-CoV-2, is where the repertoires were released. The samples were drawn from two sources: the first 160 participants of the ongoing ImmuneRACE study, and 1,254 subjects contributed by 6 global collaborators. Sample metadata almost always included a de-identified subject ID, COVID-19 status, age in years and sex. HLA class I and class II types, where available, came from metadata supplied by the sample provider rather than from assay-based typing. Overall results and qualifications from the work: How much clinical and demographic metadata was included differed by source and by participant, and the metadata was provided uncurated.

TCRbeta CDR3 regions were amplified from genomic DNA by means of the immunoSEQ Assay, a bias-controlled multiplex PCR. Per the source publication's procedure: The number of nucleated cells in each sample was estimated by amplification of reference gene primers within the assay. To quantify the absolute abundance of each unique TCRbeta CDR3 rearrangement, sequence reads were collapsed and filtered. For each sample, productive Simpson clonality was calculated by taking the square root of Simpson's diversity index across productive rearrangements. TCRdb took over this immuneACCESS table, retaining in-frame rearrangements with V and J assigned. Such tables are incomplete; in checked studies, under half of the missing clones stem from an unresolved V gene, and the remainder is unexplained. D and trimming come from the DNA, and the V and J calls and clone size come from that table. This sample lists about 250,000 clones; about 87% were detected once. Roughly 6.3% of the sample is taken by the ten largest.

Worth noting for this clone: Its antigen is currently not known. No base-level quality is on record; no much larger clone is a single base apart.

Including cysteine and phenylalanine, the CDR3 has 17 amino acids. Only the CDR3 region is kept as DNA, spanning 51 bases read in frame from base 1. From V the trimming removes 4 bases and from J it removes 1 base, while the gene matches leave 12 bases of the junction unaccounted for. Based on the germline V gene, the CDR1 and CDR2 sequences are SGHVS and FNYEAQ. One collaborating source in Seattle enrolled patients while the patients were actively infected and followed the patients over time throughout the course of disease. The collaborating institutions used their own protocols to collect whole blood in K2EDTA tubes. For TCRbeta analysis, collaborator samples were shipped as frozen whole blood, as isolated PBMCs, or as DNA extracted from either sample type.

The TCR originated in a woman aged 25 to 39 with COVID-19, enrolled during active disease. Sequencing was done on a sample of peripheral blood. The rearrangement joined TRBV7-6 to TRBJ2-5; TRBD1 matches 7 bases in the middle. The CDR3 in this case is CASSSRPLTGFQETQYF. The nucleotide sequence is TGTGCCAGCAGCTCTCGCCCCTTGACAGGGTTCCAAGAGACCCAGTACTTC.